This T cell receptor beta chain was recorded in a study of T-cell reconstitution after alpha-beta-depleted transplantation in children. Unique molecular identifiers were incorporated during preparation of the TCRbeta library. A single record per CDR3 protein comes from TCRdb applying MiXCR to the PCR reads. There are more than 400,000 distinct CDR3 sequences in the sample; over 40% occur only once, and under 30% lies in the top ten. CDR1 and CDR2 (germline): ENHRY, SYGVKD. V gave up 3 bases and J gave up 0 bases; unmatched junction bases: 2. The CDR3 runs 15 residues. Points on this clonotype: Antigen unknown.

Whole-study results and caveats: Fresh T-cell production supplied most of the T-cell counts and diversity seen one year after transplant. Surviving recipient T cells and intrathymic progenitors accounted for some patients' high TCRbeta diversity at day 60.

The source material was PBMCs, sampled before TCRalphabeta/CD19-depleted stem cell transplant. V is TRBV10-3 and J is TRBJ2-3; 8 bases align to TRBD2. The clonotype was recovered from a girl aged 2-10 years with aplastic anemia, due to receive a stem cell transplant. Written as DNA, the CDR3 is TGTGCCATCAGTGAAACTAGCGGTAGCACAGATACGCAGTATTTT. The encoded protein is CAISETSGSTDTQYF.